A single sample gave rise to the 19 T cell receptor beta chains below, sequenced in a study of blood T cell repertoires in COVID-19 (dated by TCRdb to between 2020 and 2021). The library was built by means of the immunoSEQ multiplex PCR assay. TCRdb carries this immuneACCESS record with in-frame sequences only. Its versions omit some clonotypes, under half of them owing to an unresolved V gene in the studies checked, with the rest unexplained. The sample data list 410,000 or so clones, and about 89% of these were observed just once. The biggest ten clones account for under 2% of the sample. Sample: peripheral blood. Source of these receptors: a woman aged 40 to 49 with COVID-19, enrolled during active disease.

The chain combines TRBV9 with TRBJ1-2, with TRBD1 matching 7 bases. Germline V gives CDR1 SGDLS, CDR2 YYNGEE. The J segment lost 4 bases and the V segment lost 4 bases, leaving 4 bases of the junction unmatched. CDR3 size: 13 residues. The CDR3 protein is CASSRGGSYGYTF. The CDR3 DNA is TGTGCCAGCAGCAGAGGGGGCTCCTATGGCTACACCTTC.

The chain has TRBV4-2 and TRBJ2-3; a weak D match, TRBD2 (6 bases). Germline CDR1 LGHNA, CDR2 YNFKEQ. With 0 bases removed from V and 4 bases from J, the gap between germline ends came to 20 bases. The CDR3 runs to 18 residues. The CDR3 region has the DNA TGTGCCAGCAGCCAAGAGATAGCAGGACTCCCGGGGGCAGATACGCAGTATTTT. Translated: CASSQEIAGLPGADTQYF.

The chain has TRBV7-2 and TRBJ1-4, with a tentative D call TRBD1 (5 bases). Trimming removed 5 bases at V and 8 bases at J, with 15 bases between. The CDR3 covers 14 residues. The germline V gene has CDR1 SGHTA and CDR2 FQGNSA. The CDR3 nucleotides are TGTGCCAGCAGCGGCGACAGCTATGGGGAAAAACTGTTTTTT. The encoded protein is CASSGDSYGEKLFF.

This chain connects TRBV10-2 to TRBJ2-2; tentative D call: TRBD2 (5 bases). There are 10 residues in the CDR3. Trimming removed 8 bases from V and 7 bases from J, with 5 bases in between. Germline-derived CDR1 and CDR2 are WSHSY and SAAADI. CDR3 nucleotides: TGCGCCAGCCGGGACGGGGAGCTGTTTTTT. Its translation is CASRDGELFF.

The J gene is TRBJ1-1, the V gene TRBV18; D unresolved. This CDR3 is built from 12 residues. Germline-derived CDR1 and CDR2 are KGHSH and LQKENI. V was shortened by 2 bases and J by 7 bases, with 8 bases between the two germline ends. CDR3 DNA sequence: TGTGCCAGCTCACCAGTAACGGGTGAAGCTTTCTTT. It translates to CASSPVTGEAFF. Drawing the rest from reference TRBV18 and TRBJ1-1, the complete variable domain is NAGVMQNPRHLVRRRGQEARLRCSPMKGHSHVYWYRQLPEEGLKFMVYLQKENIIDESGMPKERFSAEFPKEGPSILRIQQVVRGDSAAYFCASSPVTGEAFFGQGTRLTVV.

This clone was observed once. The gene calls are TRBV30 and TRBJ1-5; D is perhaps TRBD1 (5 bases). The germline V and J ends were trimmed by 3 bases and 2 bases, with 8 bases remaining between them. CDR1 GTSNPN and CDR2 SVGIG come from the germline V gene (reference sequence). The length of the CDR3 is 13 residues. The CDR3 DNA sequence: TGTGCCTGGAGCAAAGGGGGCAATCAGCCCCAGCATTTT. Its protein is CAWSKGGNQPQHF. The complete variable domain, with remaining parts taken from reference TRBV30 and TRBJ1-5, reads SQTIHQWPATLVQPVGSPLSLECTVEGTSNPNLYWYRQAAGRGLQLLFYSVGIGQISSEVPQNLSASRPQDRQFILSSKKLLLSDSGFYLCAWSKGGNQPQHFGDGTRLSIL.

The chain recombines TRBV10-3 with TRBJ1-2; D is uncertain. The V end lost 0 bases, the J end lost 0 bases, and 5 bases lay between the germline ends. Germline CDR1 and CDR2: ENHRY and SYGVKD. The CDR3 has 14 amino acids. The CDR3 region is CAISESSANYGYTF. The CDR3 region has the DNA TGTGCCATCAGTGAGTCAAGCGCTAACTATGGCTACACCTTC.

This chain's CDR3 is CASSLEGRGTANTGELFF. The CDR3 coding sequence is TGTGCCAGCAGCTTAGAGGGGCGGGGGACCGCGAACACCGGGGAGCTGTTTTTT. V gene TRBV7-2 combines with J gene TRBJ2-2, with TRBD2 matching over 7 bases. Germline loops: CDR1 SGHTA, CDR2 FQGNSA. This CDR3 has 18 residues. Trimming cost V 1 base and J 0 bases; bases outside gene matches: 8.

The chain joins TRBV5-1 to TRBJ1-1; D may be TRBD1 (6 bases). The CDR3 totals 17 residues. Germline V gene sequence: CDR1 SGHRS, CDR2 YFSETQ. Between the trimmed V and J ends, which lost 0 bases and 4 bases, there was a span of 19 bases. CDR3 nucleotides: TGCGCCAGCAGCTTGGTGGAGGGGGGGCCGAGCGGCACTGAAGCTTTCTTT. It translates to CASSLVEGGPSGTEAFF.

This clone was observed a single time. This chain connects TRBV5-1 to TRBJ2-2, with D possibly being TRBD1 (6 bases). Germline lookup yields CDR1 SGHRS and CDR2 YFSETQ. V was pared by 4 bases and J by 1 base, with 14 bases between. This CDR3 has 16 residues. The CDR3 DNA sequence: TGCGCCAGCAGCACTGGGGGCCTTGGGAACACCGGGGAGCTGTTTTTT. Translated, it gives CASSTGGLGNTGELFF.

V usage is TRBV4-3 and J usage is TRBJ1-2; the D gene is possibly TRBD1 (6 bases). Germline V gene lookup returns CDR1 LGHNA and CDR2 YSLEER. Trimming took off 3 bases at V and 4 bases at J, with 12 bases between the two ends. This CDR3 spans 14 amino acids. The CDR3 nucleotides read TGCGCCAGCAGCCACAAGACAGGTCCCTATGGCTACACCTTC. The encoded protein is CASSHKTGPYGYTF.

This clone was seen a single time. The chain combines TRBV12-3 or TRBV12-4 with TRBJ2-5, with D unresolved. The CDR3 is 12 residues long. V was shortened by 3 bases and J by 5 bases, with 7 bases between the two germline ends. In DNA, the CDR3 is TGTGCCAGCAGTTTTAGTGCTGAGACCCAGTACTTC. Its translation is CASSFSAETQYF.

The CDR3 coding sequence is TGTGCCAGCAGACTAACAGGGGTCTACGAGCAGTACTTC. This codes for CASRLTGVYEQYF. This rearrangement joins TRBV5-8 to TRBJ2-7; TRBD1 matches 7 bases. V was pared by 5 bases and J by 3 bases, with 5 bases of the junction left unmatched. The CDR3 runs 13 residues. From germline, CDR1 is SGHTS and CDR2 YDEGEE.

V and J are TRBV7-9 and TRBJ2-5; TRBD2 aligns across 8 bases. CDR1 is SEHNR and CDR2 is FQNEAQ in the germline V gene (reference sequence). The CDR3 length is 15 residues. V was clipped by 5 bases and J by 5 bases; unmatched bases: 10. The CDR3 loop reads CASSPWTSRGETQYF. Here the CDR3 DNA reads TGTGCCAGCAGCCCGTGGACTAGCCGGGGGGAGACCCAGTACTTC.

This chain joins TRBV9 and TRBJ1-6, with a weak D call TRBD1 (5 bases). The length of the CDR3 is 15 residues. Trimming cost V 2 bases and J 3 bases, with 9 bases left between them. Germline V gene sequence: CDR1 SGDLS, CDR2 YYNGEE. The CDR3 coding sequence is TGTGCCAGCAGCGTCGAGGGACTCTATAATTCACCCCTCCACTTT. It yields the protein CASSVEGLYNSPLHF. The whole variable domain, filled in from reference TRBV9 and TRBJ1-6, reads DSGVTQTPKHLITATGQRVTLRCSPRSGDLSVYWYQQSLDQGLQFLIQYYNGEERAKGNILERFSAQQFPDLHSELNLSSLELGDSALYFCASSVEGLYNSPLHFGNGTRLTVT.

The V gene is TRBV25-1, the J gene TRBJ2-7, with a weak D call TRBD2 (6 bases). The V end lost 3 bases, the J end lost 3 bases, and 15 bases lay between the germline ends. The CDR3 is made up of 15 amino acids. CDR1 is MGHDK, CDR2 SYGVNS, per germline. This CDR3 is CASSDLQGGGYEQYF. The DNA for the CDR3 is TGTGCCAGCAGTGACCTCCAGGGAGGTGGCTACGAGCAGTACTTC.

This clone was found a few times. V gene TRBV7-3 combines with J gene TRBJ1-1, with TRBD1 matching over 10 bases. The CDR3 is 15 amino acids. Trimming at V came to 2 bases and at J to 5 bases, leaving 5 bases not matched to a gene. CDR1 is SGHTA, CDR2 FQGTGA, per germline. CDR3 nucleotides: TGTGCCAGCAGCTTAGGAGACAGGGGGCGGACTGAAGCTTTCTTT. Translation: CASSLGDRGRTEAFF.

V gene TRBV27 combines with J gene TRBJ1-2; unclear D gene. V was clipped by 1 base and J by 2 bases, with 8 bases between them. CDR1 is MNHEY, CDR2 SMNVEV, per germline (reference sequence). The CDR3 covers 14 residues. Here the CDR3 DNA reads TGTGCCAGCAGTTTATTTCGGGTCAACTATGGCTACACCTTC. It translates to CASSLFRVNYGYTF.

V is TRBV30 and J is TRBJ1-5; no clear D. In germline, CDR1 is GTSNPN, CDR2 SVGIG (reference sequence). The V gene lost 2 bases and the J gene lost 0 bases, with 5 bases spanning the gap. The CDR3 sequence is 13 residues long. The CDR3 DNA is TGTGCCTGGAGTCCTCTTAGCAATCAGCCCCAGCATTTT. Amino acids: CAWSPLSNQPQHF. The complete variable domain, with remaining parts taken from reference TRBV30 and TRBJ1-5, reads SQTIHQWPATLVQPVGSPLSLECTVEGTSNPNLYWYRQAAGRGLQLLFYSVGIGQISSEVPQNLSASRPQDRQFILSSKKLLLSDSGFYLCAWSPLSNQPQHFGDGTRLSIL.